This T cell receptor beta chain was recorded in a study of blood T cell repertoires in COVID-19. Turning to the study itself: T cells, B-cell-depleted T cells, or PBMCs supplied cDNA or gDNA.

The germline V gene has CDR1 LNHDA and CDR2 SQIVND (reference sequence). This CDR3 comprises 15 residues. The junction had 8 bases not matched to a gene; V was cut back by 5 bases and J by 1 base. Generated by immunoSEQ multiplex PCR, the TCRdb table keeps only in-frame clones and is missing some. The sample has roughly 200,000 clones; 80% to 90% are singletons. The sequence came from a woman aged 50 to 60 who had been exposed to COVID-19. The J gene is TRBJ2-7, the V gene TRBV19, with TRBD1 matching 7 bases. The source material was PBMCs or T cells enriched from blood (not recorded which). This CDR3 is CASSLSPGQSYEQYF. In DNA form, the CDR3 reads TGTGCCAGTAGTTTAAGCCCGGGACAGTCCTACGAGCAGTACTTC.